Shown below are 23 T cell receptor beta chains from a single sample sequenced in a study of T cell repertoires in cytomegalovirus infection. MiXCR, run by TCRdb on the reads, gives a single entry per CDR3 protein. Among 110,000 to 150,000 distinct CDR3 sequences listed, approximately 30% were seen once. Their recognized antigens are unknown. The source material was CD8+ T cells from cultured PBMCs, sampled from culture after CMV antigen stimulation. Receptor source: a human donor in good health (CMV status not recorded). Some clones in this sample may be carry-over from other donors' samples.

The chain has TRBV7-6 and TRBJ2-5, with no clear D. Germline assignment: CDR1 SGHVS and CDR2 FNYEAQ. This CDR3 region has 14 residues. The V end was cut by 3 bases, the J end by 1 base, with 9 bases between. The CDR3 DNA reads TGTGCCAGCAGCTTCCAGACGGCCCAAGAGACCCAGTACTTC. Its translation is CASSFQTAQETQYF.

There are a few counts of this clonotype. The chain links TRBV7-2 to TRBJ2-7; D is undetermined. The CDR3 consists of 12 residues. Germline CDR1 and CDR2: SGHTA and FQGNSA. The V end lost 1 base, the J end lost 6 bases, and 7 bases lay between the germline ends. The CDR3 DNA reads as TGTGCCAGCAGCTTAGGATGGGTCGAGCAGTACTTC. The encoded protein is CASSLGWVEQYF.

The chain uses TRBV19 and TRBJ2-7; a possible D gene is TRBD2 (6 bases). CDR1 is LNHDA and CDR2 is SQIVND in the germline V gene (reference sequence). The CDR3 has 14 residues. The ends were cut back, 1 base at V and 5 bases at J, with 12 bases in the middle. The CDR3 region is CASSIVGGSDEQYF. The CDR3 DNA sequence: TGTGCCAGTAGTATAGTCGGGGGAAGCGACGAGCAGTACTTC.

This clonotype occurred a few times. The V call is TRBV11-2, the J call TRBJ2-7, with D possibly matching TRBD1 (6 bases). The germline gives CDR1 SGHAT, CDR2 FQNNGV. The V end was cut by 1 base, the J end by 3 bases, with 16 bases between. The length of the CDR3 is 16 residues. The CDR3 sequence: CASSLAFSGVRYEQYF. In DNA form, the CDR3 reads TGTGCCAGCAGCTTAGCTTTTTCAGGGGTCCGCTACGAGCAGTACTTC.

This clonotype was seen a handful of times. Here the CDR3 DNA reads TGTGCCAGTAGTGCGACAGGGGATCAGCCCCAGCATTTT. Encoded protein: CASSATGDQPQHF. The chain employs TRBV19 and TRBJ1-5; TRBD1 aligns across 8 bases. V was clipped by 5 bases and J by 5 bases; unmatched bases: 2. The CDR3 runs to 13 residues. Germline V gene lookup returns CDR1 LNHDA and CDR2 SQIVND (reference sequence).

This clonotype appeared a few times. The genes are TRBV19 and TRBJ1-5; unclear D gene. Trimming stripped 6 bases from V and 6 bases from J, with 15 bases between. This CDR3 has 14 residues. In germline, CDR1 is LNHDA, CDR2 SQIVND (reference sequence). The CDR3 is CASRQVPGSQPQHF. In DNA, the CDR3 is TGTGCCAGTAGACAAGTACCGGGCAGTCAGCCCCAGCATTTT.

In this sample, this clonotype turned up many times. The gene calls are TRBV19 and TRBJ2-1, with TRBD2 as a possible D gene (5 bases). The germline V and J ends were trimmed by 2 bases and 4 bases, with 12 bases remaining between them. The germline gives CDR1 LNHDA, CDR2 SQIVND (reference sequence). The CDR3 totals 15 residues. The CDR3 sequence: CASSILATIYNEQFF. The DNA for the CDR3 is TGTGCCAGTAGTATACTAGCTACCATTTACAATGAGCAGTTCTTC.

The V gene is TRBV7-1, the J gene TRBJ2-1; D gene unclear. TRBV7-1 belongs to the ORF category, with a function that is uncertain. This CDR3 is built from 16 residues. V dropped 5 bases and J dropped 3 bases, with 17 bases sitting between them. DNA of the CDR3: TGTGCCAGCAGCCCAGTAACGGGTTCCAACTACAATGAGCAGTTCTTC. Encoded protein: CASSPVTGSNYNEQFF.

The chain couples TRBV6-6 to TRBJ2-7; perhaps D is TRBD1 or TRBD2 (5 bases each). CDR3 length: 10 amino acids. Looked up from germline, CDR1 is MNHNY and CDR2 is SVGAGI (reference sequence). The V gene lost 8 bases and the J gene lost 13 bases, with 15 bases spanning the gap. The CDR3 loop reads CASGDPRVYF. In DNA form, the CDR3 reads TGTGCCAGCGGGGACCCTCGGGTCTACTTC.

The chain recombines TRBV2 with TRBJ2-7, with D perhaps matching TRBD2 (6 bases). Germline values: CDR1 SNHLY, CDR2 FYNNEI. V lost 0 bases to trimming and J lost 4 bases, with 10 bases between them. This CDR3 has 14 amino acids. Here the CDR3 reads CASSEAGEAYEQYF. Written as DNA, the CDR3 is TGTGCCAGCAGTGAAGCCGGGGAGGCGTACGAGCAGTACTTC.

This clonotype occurred once. The chain carries TRBV5-1 and TRBJ2-7, with a possible D match to TRBD2 (6 bases). Trimming removed 1 base at V and 3 bases at J, with 26 bases between. CDR3 length: 19 residues. Germline assignment: CDR1 SGHRS and CDR2 YFSETQ. CDR3 region: CASSLPIGPSGGDVYEQYF. CDR3 DNA sequence: TGCGCCAGCAGCTTGCCAATCGGCCCATCCGGAGGGGATGTCTACGAGCAGTACTTC.

This clonotype was picked up many times. The chain recombines TRBV19 with TRBJ1-1, with 9 bases that match TRBD1. Trimming at V came to 5 bases and at J to 1 base, leaving 2 bases not matched to a gene. This CDR3 is 14 amino acids long. The germline CDR1 and CDR2 sequences are LNHDA and SQIVND (reference sequence). DNA for the CDR3: TGTGCCAGTAGTTCGGACAGGGGGAACACTGAAGCTTTCTTT. It is translated as CASSSDRGNTEAFF.

A remark on this clonotype: A much larger clonotype is one base distant, so this may be a read error. CDR3 bases: TGCGCCAGCAGCCAAGATCAGGGAAATTCCTACGGGCAGTACTTC. Its protein is CASSQDQGNSYGQYF. V gene TRBV4-1 combines with J gene TRBJ2-7, with TRBD1 as a possible D gene (5 bases). Germline loops: CDR1 MGHRA, CDR2 YSYEKL. The CDR3 covers 15 residues.

The chain carries TRBV12-3 or TRBV12-4 and TRBJ2-1; 7 bases are a match to TRBD2. V dropped 3 bases and J dropped 9; count of bases not matched to a gene: 8. The CDR3 is 14 residues long. The CDR3 nucleotides are TGTGCCAGCAGTTTCGTGGGGGGGGATGTTGAGCAGTTCTTC. It translates to CASSFVGGDVEQFF.

In its sample, this clonotype was seen a few times. The CDR3 coding sequence is TGTGCCAGCAGCTTAGGGGGACGGAGCACAGATACGCAGTATTTT. Its translation: CASSLGGRSTDTQYF. The rearrangement links TRBV7-6 to TRBJ2-3; either TRBD1 or TRBD2 may supply D (5 bases each). Per germline, CDR1 SGHVS and CDR2 FNYEAQ. The V end was cut by 1 base, the J end by 0 bases, with 8 bases between. This CDR3 contains 15 residues. The variable domain in full, with the rest retrieved from reference TRBV7-6 and TRBJ2-3, is GAGVSQSPRYKVTKRGQDVALRCDPISGHVSLYWYRQALGQGPEFLTYFNYEAQQDKSGLPNDRFSAERPEGSISTLTIQRTEQRDSAMYRCASSLGGRSTDTQYFGPGTRLTVL.

This clonotype was recorded at least ten times. V usage is TRBV7-2 and J usage is TRBJ2-1; the match to TRBD2 covers 10 bases. The CDR3 has 15 amino acids. Germline CDR1 and CDR2: SGHTA and FQGNSA. Trimming removed 3 bases from V and 4 bases from J; junction bases left unmatched: 3. In nucleotides, the CDR3 is TGTGCCAGCAGCTTGACTAGCGGGCCGTACAATGAGCAGTTCTTC. This codes for CASSLTSGPYNEQFF.

This rearrangement joins TRBV25-1 to TRBJ1-2; D remains unclear. Trimming removed 8 bases at V and 4 bases at J, with 5 bases between. The CDR3 is made up of 10 amino acids. CDR1 and CDR2 (germline): MGHDK, SYGVNS. CDR3 sequence: CASRGYGYTF. The CDR3 DNA reads as TGTGCCAGCCGAGGCTATGGCTACACCTTC.

This clonotype was picked up a small number of times. The chain joins TRBV7-9 to TRBJ1-5; D unclear. V dropped 6 bases and J dropped 6 bases, with 12 bases sitting between them. The germline V gene encodes CDR1 SEHNR and CDR2 FQNEAQ (reference sequence). This CDR3 has 13 amino acids. In DNA form, the CDR3 reads TGTGCCAGCAGTCAAGGTTGGGCTCAGCCCCAGCATTTT. As protein: CASSQGWAQPQHF.

This clonotype came up a few times. The CDR3 nucleotides read TGTGCCACCAGCAGGGGGGACAGTAGCACAGATACGCAGTATTTT. It translates to CATSRGDSSTDTQYF. This chain uses TRBV15 with TRBJ2-3; 7 bases are a match to TRBD1. V was clipped by 3 bases and J by 0 bases; unmatched bases: 3. The CDR3 contains 15 residues. Germline CDR1 reads LNHNV; CDR2 reads YYDKDF (reference sequence).

This chain uses TRBV6-6 with TRBJ1-6; unclear D gene. The germline CDR1 and CDR2 sequences are MNHNY and SVGAGI (reference sequence). The CDR3 totals 15 residues. The V end was cut by 0 bases, the J end by 9 bases, with 12 bases between. CDR3 amino acids: CASSYSTASASPLHF. The DNA for the CDR3 is TGTGCCAGCAGTTACTCAACGGCGAGTGCTTCACCCCTCCACTTT.

This clonotype was seen only a few times. This CDR3 reads CASRLTSGGHNEQFF. In DNA, the CDR3 is TGTGCCAGCAGACTCACTAGCGGGGGGCACAATGAGCAGTTCTTC. The J gene is TRBJ2-1, the V gene TRBV7-6, with 12 bases that match TRBD2. The J segment lost 5 bases and the V segment lost 6 bases, leaving 5 bases of the junction unmatched. CDR3 length: 15 amino acids. Per the germline V gene, CDR1 is SGHVS and CDR2 is FNYEAQ. The variable domain in full, with the rest retrieved from reference TRBV7-6 and TRBJ2-1, is GAGVSQSPRYKVTKRGQDVALRCDPISGHVSLYWYRQALGQGPEFLTYFNYEAQQDKSGLPNDRFSAERPEGSISTLTIQRTEQRDSAMYRCASRLTSGGHNEQFFGPGTRLTVL.

This clonotype was observed a few times. This chain connects TRBV7-8 to TRBJ2-7, with D hard to call. The CDR3 extends over 13 amino acids. V gave up 1 base and J gave up 6 bases, with 10 bases separating them. The germline V gene has CDR1 SGHVS and CDR2 FQNEAQ. The CDR3 nucleotides read TGTGCCAGCAGCTTAGTGGTAGGGTCCGAGCAGTACTTC. This codes for CASSLVVGSEQYF.

The genes are TRBV18 and TRBJ1-4, with no clear D. This CDR3 is 15 amino acids long. CDR1 is KGHSH and CDR2 is LQKENI in the germline V gene. The ends were cut back, 2 bases at V and 8 bases at J, with 15 bases in the middle. DNA of the CDR3: TGTGCCAGCTCACCATCGTCGGCGCGTCGGGAAAAACTGTTTTTT. It yields the protein CASSPSSARREKLFF.